The 3 T cell receptor beta chains below all came from one sample that was sequenced in a study of early T cells in non-severe SARS-CoV-2 infection. TCRdb redid the calling of the 5' RACE reads with MiXCR, one entry per CDR3 protein. This table has fewer than 85,000 distinct CDR3 sequences, less than 15% appearing once. Input material: whole blood. Receptor source: an adult who was a healthcare worker with PCR-confirmed SARS-CoV-2 infection or an uninfected control (not recorded which).

This clonotype was detected a few times. This rearrangement joins TRBV28 to TRBJ2-7; D is uncertain. The CDR3 length is 15 residues. V was trimmed by 6 bases and J by 1 base, leaving 16 bases between them. The germline gives CDR1 MDHEN, CDR2 SYDVKM. The CDR3 DNA reads TGTGCCAGCAGCCTCTCTAGGGTCTATTCCTACGAGCAGTACTTC. This translates into CASSLSRVYSYEQYF.

This clonotype was recorded a few times. The rearrangement joins TRBV7-3 to TRBJ1-1; D is possibly TRBD1 (5 bases). This CDR3 is built from 14 residues. Germline CDR1 SGHTA, CDR2 FQGTGA. V was pared by 5 bases and J by 3 bases, with 13 bases between. CDR3 DNA sequence: TGTGCCAGCAGCCCCTCCGGGGCGGACACTGAAGCTTTCTTT. Translating gives CASSPSGADTEAFF. The full variable domain, in which reference TRBV7-3 and TRBJ1-1 provide the parts outside the CDR3, is GAGVSQTPSNKVTEKGKYVELRCDPISGHTALYWYRQSLGQGPEFLIYFQGTGAADDSGLPNDRFFAVRPEGSVSTLKIQRTERGDSAVYLCASSPSGADTEAFFGQGTRLTVV.

This sequence joins TRBV20-1 and TRBJ2-4; TRBD2 aligns across 11 bases. CDR3 length: 17 amino acids. Per germline, CDR1 DFQATT and CDR2 SNEGSKA (reference sequence). Trimming took 2 bases from V and 5 from J; bases not matched to a gene: 11. CDR3 coding DNA: TGCAGTGCTAGAAGGCCCAGTAGCGGGAGGGACCAAAACATTCAGTACTTC. It specifies CSARRPSSGRDQNIQYF.